Each of the 2 T cell receptor beta chains below was sequenced from the same sample in a study of breast tumors, draining lymph nodes, adjacent tissues. Samples came from axillary lymph nodes draining the breast cancer. One entry per CDR3 protein, called by TCRdb with MiXCR from the multiplex PCR reads. This table has 150,000 to 200,000 distinct CDR3 sequences, 30% to 35% appearing once. The sequencing sample was made of axillary lymph node tissue. Source of these receptors: a female donor with breast cancer. Some clones in this sample may be carry-over from other donors' samples.

This clonotype was found a few times. Given a much more abundant clone one base away, this may be a read error. This sequence joins TRBV7-9 and TRBJ1-2; D is perhaps TRBD1 (5 bases). V shed 3 bases and J shed 4 bases, with 9 bases lying between them. Germline V gene sequence: CDR1 SEHNR, CDR2 FQNEAQ (reference sequence). CDR3 length: 13 residues. The CDR3 here is CASSFGGVYGYTF. The DNA for the CDR3 is TGTGCCAGCAGCTTCGGGGGGGTCTATGGCTACACCTTC.

Details on this clonotype: A much larger clone differs from this one at a single base, so this may be a read error. The V and J genes are TRBV6-5 and TRBJ2-7; 7 nucleotides match TRBD1. Looked up from germline, CDR1 is MNHEY and CDR2 is SVGAGI. J lost 2 bases, V lost 5 bases, and 6 bases had no gene match. The CDR3 contains 14 residues. As DNA, the CDR3 is TGTGCCAGCAGTGCCGGGACAGAGGCCTACGAGCAGTACTTC. Translation: CASSAGTEAYEQYF.